Described below is a single TCR beta chain sequence and its context. What it binds is unknown. This sample stems from a study of cytomegalovirus exposure and HLA in healthy donors. Study conclusions and caveats: Available immune exposure information was restricted to CMV serostatus only.

Use of 60 Vbeta and 13 Jbeta primers characterized the PCR. Sequencing used immunoSEQ multiplex PCR; TCRdb keeps in-frame clones, though not all of them. In total, the table holds tens of thousands of clones. V shed 3 bases and J shed 5 bases, with 11 bases lying between them. The CDR3 has 14 amino acids. In germline, CDR1 is MNHNS, CDR2 SASEGT. Sequencing used PBMCs. The origin of this receptor is a woman in her sixties in good health and CMV-seronegative. The chain uses TRBV6-1 and TRBJ2-4, with D possibly being TRBD2 (6 bases). As DNA, the CDR3 is TGTGCCAGCAGTGAGGCGGGAACCCAAAACATTCAGTACTTC. Its protein is CASSEAGTQNIQYF.